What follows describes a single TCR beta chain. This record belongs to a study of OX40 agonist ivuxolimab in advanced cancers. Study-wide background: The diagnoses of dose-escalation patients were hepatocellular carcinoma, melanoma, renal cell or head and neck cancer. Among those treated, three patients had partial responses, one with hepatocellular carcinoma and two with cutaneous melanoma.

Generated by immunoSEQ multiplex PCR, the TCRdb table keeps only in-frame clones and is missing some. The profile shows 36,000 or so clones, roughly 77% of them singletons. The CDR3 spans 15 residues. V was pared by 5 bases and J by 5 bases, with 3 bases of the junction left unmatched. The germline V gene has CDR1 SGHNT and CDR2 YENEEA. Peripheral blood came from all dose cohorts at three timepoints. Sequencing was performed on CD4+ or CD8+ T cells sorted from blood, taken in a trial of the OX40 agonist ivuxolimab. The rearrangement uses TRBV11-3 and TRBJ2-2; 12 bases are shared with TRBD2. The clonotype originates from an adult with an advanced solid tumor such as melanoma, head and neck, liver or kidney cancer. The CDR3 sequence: CASSPGLAGTGELFF. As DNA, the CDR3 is TGTGCCAGCAGCCCCGGACTAGCGGGGACCGGGGAGCTGTTTTTT. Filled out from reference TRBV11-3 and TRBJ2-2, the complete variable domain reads EAGVVQSPRYKIIEKKQPVAFWCNPISGHNTLYWYLQNLGQGPELLIRYENEEAVDDSQLPKDRFSAERLKGVDSTLKIQPAELGDSAVYLCASSPGLAGTGELFFGEGSRLTVL.